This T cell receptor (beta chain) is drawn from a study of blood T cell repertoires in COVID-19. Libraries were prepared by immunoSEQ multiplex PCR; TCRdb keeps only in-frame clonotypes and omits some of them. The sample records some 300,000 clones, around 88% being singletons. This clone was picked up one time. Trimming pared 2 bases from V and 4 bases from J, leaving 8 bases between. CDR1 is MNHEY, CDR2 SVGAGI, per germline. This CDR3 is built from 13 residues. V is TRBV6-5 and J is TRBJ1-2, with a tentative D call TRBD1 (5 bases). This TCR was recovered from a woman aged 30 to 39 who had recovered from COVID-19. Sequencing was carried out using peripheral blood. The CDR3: CASSYRQSYGYTF. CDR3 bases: TGTGCCAGCAGTTACAGACAGAGCTATGGCTACACCTTC.